This T cell receptor (beta chain) derives from a study of T cell clonotyping in hematopoietic cell transplantation. The CDR3 is 16 residues long. Trimming cost V 3 bases and J 7 bases; bases outside gene matches: 13. Germline CDR1 GTSNPN, CDR2 SVGIG (reference sequence). Assay: immunoSEQ multiplex PCR; the TCRdb copy retains only in-frame clones and omits some. The data contain under 9,500 clones, approximately 96% of them singletons. The sample was peripheral blood mononuclear cells, taken 100 days after allogeneic stem cell transplant. The chain joins TRBV30 to TRBJ2-2; 8 bases align to TRBD1. This clonotype originated in a male patient in his sixties or seventies who had an allogeneic stem cell transplant from a related donor, so the T cells may come from the graft donor. Some clones in this sample may be carry-over from other donors' samples. CDR3 amino acids: CAWRKDRVDTLGELFF. Written as DNA, the CDR3 is TGTGCCTGGAGGAAGGACAGGGTTGACACCCTCGGGGAGCTGTTTTTT.